Below, one T cell receptor (beta chain) is given with its context. Its cognate antigen is unknown. The same CDR3 is also encoded by other DNA sequences in this sample. These data belong to a study of shared clonotypes between healthy human individuals. Generated by immunoSEQ multiplex PCR, the TCRdb table keeps only in-frame clones and is missing some. The sample has 2 million to 3 million clones, 85% to 95% seen once; the top ten hold around 0.14%. Per the germline V gene, CDR1 is LNHDA and CDR2 is SQIVND (reference sequence). The CDR3 consists of 13 residues. The V and J ends lost 3 bases and 1 base respectively, with 6 bases between them. Overall study findings and caveats: Memory subsets had estimated richness that was generally smaller than that of naive subsets.

This sequence originates from a man aged 18 to 35 in good health. The sample consisted of naive CD4+ T cells sorted from blood. Subset specified: CD45RA+ positively selected. The chain recombines TRBV19 with TRBJ1-1; D unclear. CDR3 residues: CASSILENTEAFF. The CDR3 nucleotides are TGTGCCAGTAGTATTTTAGAGAACACTGAAGCTTTCTTT. Complete variable domain (other parts from reference TRBV19 and TRBJ1-1): DGGITQSPKYLFRKEGQNVTLSCEQNLNHDAMYWYRQDPGQGLRLIYYSQIVNDFQKGDIAEGYSVSREKKESFPLTVTSAQKNPTAFYLCASSILENTEAFFGQGTRLTVV.